A few counts support the clone carrying this TCR beta chain. The sample belongs to a study of blood T cell repertoires in COVID-19. In the study overall: Sources were T cells, B-cell-depleted T cells, or PBMCs; the material itself was cDNA or gDNA.

The protocol was immunoSEQ multiplex PCR, while the TCRdb copy is restricted to in-frame clones and leaves out a portion. This sample yields 90,000 to 150,000 clones, of which about 86% are seen a single time; about 1% belongs to the top ten. V shed 0 bases and J shed 5 bases, with 13 bases lying between them. Germline V gives CDR1 KGHSH, CDR2 LQKENI. There are 16 residues in the CDR3. Sequencing was performed on peripheral blood. This chain connects TRBV18 to TRBJ1-4, with D possibly matching TRBD1 (6 bases). This clonotype originated in a woman aged 50 to 65 with active or convalescent COVID-19. CDR3 nucleotide sequence: TGTGCCAGCTCACCACCTGGTCCAGGGGTCAATGAAAAACTGTTTTTT. Protein sequence: CASSPPGPGVNEKLFF.